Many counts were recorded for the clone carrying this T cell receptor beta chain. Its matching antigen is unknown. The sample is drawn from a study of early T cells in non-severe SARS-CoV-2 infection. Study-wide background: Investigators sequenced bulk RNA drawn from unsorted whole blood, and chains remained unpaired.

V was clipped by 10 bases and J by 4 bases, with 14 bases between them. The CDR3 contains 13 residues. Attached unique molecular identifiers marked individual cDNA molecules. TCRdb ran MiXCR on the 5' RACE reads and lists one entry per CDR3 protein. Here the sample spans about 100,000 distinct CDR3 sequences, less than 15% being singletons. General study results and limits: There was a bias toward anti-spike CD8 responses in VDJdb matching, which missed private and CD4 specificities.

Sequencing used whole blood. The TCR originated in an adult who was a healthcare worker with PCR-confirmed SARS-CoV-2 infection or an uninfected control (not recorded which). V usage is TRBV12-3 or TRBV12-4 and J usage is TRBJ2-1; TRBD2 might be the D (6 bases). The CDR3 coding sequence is TGTGCCACACAGGAGGGCCTGTACAATGAGCAGTTCTTC. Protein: CATQEGLYNEQFF.